One sample yielded the 8 T cell receptor beta chains listed below, sequenced in a study of control samples from healthy donors and cancer patients. The method was immunoSEQ multiplex PCR; TCRdb's version includes in-frame clones alone and lacks a portion of them. Here the sample spans tens of thousands of clones, around 87% being singletons. Sequencing used PBMCs. These receptors all come from a woman in her forties or fifties with head and neck cancer.

This chain links TRBV27 with TRBJ1-2, with D uncertain. This CDR3 region has 15 residues. V lost 2 bases to trimming and J lost 3 bases, with 13 bases between them. Germline lookup yields CDR1 MNHEY and CDR2 SMNVEV (reference sequence). As DNA, the CDR3 is TGTGCCAGCAGTTTAAGTGGCGAGGGAGACTATGGCTACACCTTC. Protein product: CASSLSGEGDYGYTF.

The genes are TRBV20-1 and TRBJ2-1, with 7 nucleotides matching TRBD1. Germline V gene lookup returns CDR1 DFQATT and CDR2 SNEGSKA (reference sequence). The ends lost 6 bases at V and 8 bases at J; junction bases unmatched: 4. The CDR3 is made up of 11 amino acids. Here the CDR3 DNA reads TGCAGTGCCCTTGGACAGGATGAGCAGTTCTTC. Translating gives CSALGQDEQFF.

The gene calls are TRBV28 and TRBJ2-7, with TRBD1 identical over 10 bases. CDR1 is MDHEN and CDR2 is SYDVKM in the germline V gene. The V segment lost 5 bases and the J segment 4 bases; nucleotides outside the gene matches: 5. CDR3 size: 14 residues. The DNA of the CDR3 is TGTGCCAGCAGTACCGGGACAGGGGCTTACGAGCAGTACTTC. This encodes CASSTGTGAYEQYF. Full variable domain (rest looked up from reference TRBV28 and TRBJ2-7): DVKVTQSSRYLVKRTGEKVFLECVQDMDHENMFWYRQDPGLGLRLIYFSYDVKMKEKGDIPEGYSVSREKKERFSLILESASTNQTSMYLCASSTGTGAYEQYFGPGTRLTVT.

This clone was observed once. V is TRBV9 and J is TRBJ1-2; 7 bases agree with TRBD1. Germline V lookup: CDR1 SGDLS, CDR2 YYNGEE. The J segment lost 1 base and the V segment lost 2 bases, leaving 5 bases of the junction unmatched. This CDR3 has 15 residues. The CDR3 DNA is TGTGCCAGCAGCGTGTCGACAGGGCGTAACTATGGCTACACCTTC. Protein product: CASSVSTGRNYGYTF.

This clone was seen a few times. V and J are TRBV5-4 and TRBJ1-6; the match to TRBD1 covers 10 bases. The CDR3 spans 15 residues. V was clipped by 9 bases and J by 7 bases; unmatched bases: 10. In germline, CDR1 is SGHNT, CDR2 YYREEE (reference sequence). CDR3 coding DNA: TGTGCCACCCAAAGGGGGGGACAGGGGAATTCACCCCTCCACTTT. Residues: CATQRGGQGNSPLHF. The entire variable domain, with the rest obtained from reference TRBV5-4 and TRBJ1-6, is as follows: ETGVTQSPTHLIKTRGQQVTLRCSSQSGHNTVSWYQQALGQGPQFIFQYYREEENGRGNFPPRFSGLQFPNYSSELNVNALELDDSALYLCATQRGGQGNSPLHFGNGTRLTVT.

This chain connects TRBV7-3 to TRBJ2-3; 9 nucleotides agree with TRBD2. This CDR3 contains 15 residues. Germline lookup yields CDR1 SGHTA and CDR2 FQGTGA. Trimming at V came to 5 bases and at J to 2 bases, leaving 5 bases not matched to a gene. Here the CDR3 reads CASSPSGGSTDTQYF. The DNA for the CDR3 is TGTGCCAGCAGCCCAAGCGGGGGGTCCACAGATACGCAGTATTTT. The full variable domain, its missing parts supplied by reference TRBV7-3 and TRBJ2-3, is GAGVSQTPSNKVTEKGKYVELRCDPISGHTALYWYRQSLGQGPEFLIYFQGTGAADDSGLPNDRFFAVRPEGSVSTLKIQRTERGDSAVYLCASSPSGGSTDTQYFGPGTRLTVL.

The chain combines TRBV7-2 with TRBJ2-1; TRBD2 is a possible D gene (6 bases). The germline V and J ends were trimmed by 5 bases and 3 bases, with 11 bases remaining between them. Germline V CDR1 and CDR2: SGHTA, FQGNSA. The CDR3 is 14 residues long. CDR3 nucleotides: TGTGCCAGCAGCCCGGGAGTTAGCTACAATGAGCAGTTCTTC. Translated: CASSPGVSYNEQFF.

This clone was seen only a few times. The chain recombines TRBV7-9 with TRBJ1-1, with 8 positions matching TRBD1. Germline CDR1 and CDR2: SEHNR and FQNEAQ (reference sequence). The J segment lost 2 bases and the V segment lost 2 bases, leaving 7 bases of the junction unmatched. This CDR3 has 16 residues. The CDR3 nucleotides read TGTGCCAGCAGCTTACTTTCCGGACAGGGTAACACTGAAGCTTTCTTT. Its protein product is CASSLLSGQGNTEAFF.